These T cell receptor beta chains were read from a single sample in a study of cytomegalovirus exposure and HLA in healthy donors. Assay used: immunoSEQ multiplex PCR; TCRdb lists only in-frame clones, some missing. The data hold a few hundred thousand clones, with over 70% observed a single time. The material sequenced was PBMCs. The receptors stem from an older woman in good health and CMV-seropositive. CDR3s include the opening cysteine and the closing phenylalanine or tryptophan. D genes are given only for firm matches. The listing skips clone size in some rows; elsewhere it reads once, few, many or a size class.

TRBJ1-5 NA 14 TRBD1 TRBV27 TGTGCCAGCAGCCCCGACAGGGAAAATCAGCCCCAGCATTTT CASSPDRENQPQHF
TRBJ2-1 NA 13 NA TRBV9 TGTGCCAGCAGCTCCCGTCCAGCGGATGAGCAGTTCTTC CASSSRPADEQFF
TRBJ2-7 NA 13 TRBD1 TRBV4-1 TGCGCCAGCAGCCACCGGACAGGAACCGAGCAGTACTTC CASSHRTGTEQYF
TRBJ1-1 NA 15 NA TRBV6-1 TGTGCCAGCAGACCAGAGGAGGGAGTAGGCACTGAAGCTTTCTTT CASRPEEGVGTEAFF
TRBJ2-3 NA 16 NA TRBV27 TGTGCCAGCAGTCCCGACCTCGACAGCCGCACAGATACGCAGTATTTT CASSPDLDSRTDTQYF
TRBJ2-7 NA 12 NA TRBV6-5 TGTGCCAGCAGTTACTCGGGAGGAGAGCAGTACTTC CASSYSGGEQYF
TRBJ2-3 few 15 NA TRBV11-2 TGTGCCAGCAGCTCCCCGGAGGGAGGCACAGATACGCAGTATTTT CASSSPEGGTDTQYF
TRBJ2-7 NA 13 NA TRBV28 TGTGCCAGCAGCCCAGGGTCCTTCTTTGAGCAGTACTTC CASSPGSFFEQYF
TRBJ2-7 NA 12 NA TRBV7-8 TGTGCCAGCAGCTTAGTTCGCTACGAGCAGTACTTC CASSLVRYEQYF
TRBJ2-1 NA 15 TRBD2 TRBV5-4 TGTGCCAGCAGCTCGCCGGGACTAGCCGTTAATGAGCAGTTCTTC CASSSPGLAVNEQFF
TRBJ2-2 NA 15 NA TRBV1 TGCACCAGCAGCCTAGCGGGAACGAACACCGGGGAGCTGTTTTTT CTSSLAGTNTGELFF
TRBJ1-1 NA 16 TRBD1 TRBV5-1 TGCGCCAGCAGCCCCCAACCAGGGGGAATACAGGCTGAAGCTTTCTTT CASSPQPGGIQAEAFF
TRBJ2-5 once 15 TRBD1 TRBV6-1 TGTGCCAGCAGACACAGGGACAGGGGGCAAGAGACCCAGTACTTC CASRHRDRGQETQYF
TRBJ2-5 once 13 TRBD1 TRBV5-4 TGTGCCAGCAGCCGGGGACAGCAAGAGACCCAGTACTTC CASSRGQQETQYF
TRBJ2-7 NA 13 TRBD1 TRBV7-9 TGTTCCAGCAGCTACCAGGGGGCCTACGAGCAGTACTTC CSSSYQGAYEQYF
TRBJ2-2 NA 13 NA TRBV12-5 TGTGCTAGTGTGGGCCTAAACACCGGGGAGCTGTTTTTT CASVGLNTGELFF
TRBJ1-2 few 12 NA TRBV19 TGTGCCAGTAGTCCTGGCAACTATGGCTACACCTTC CASSPGNYGYTF
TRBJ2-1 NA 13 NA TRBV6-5 TGTGCCACTTCCGGGACTGGCTACAATGAGCAGTTCTTC CATSGTGYNEQFF
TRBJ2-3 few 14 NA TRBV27 TGTGCCAGCAGGCGCGGAGGGTCCACAGATACGCAGTATTTT CASRRGGSTDTQYF
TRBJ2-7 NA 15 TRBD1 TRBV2 TGTGCCAGCAGTGATTCGGACAGGGGGCTGAAGGAGCAGTACTTC CASSDSDRGLKEQYF
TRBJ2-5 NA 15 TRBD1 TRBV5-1 TGCGCCAGCAGCTTTGGGCAGGGGGCTGGTGAGACCCAGTACTTC CASSFGQGAGETQYF
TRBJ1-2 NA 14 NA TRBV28 TGTGCCAGCAGTTTTGCAGGGTTGGACTATGGCTACACCTTC CASSFAGLDYGYTF
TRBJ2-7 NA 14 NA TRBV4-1 TGCGCCAGCAGCCAACCTCTGACGGGATGGGAGCAGTACTTC CASSQPLTGWEQYF
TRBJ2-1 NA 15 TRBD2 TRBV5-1 TGCGCCAGCAGCTTGGTAACTAGCGGGAGGAATGAGCAGTTCTTC CASSLVTSGRNEQFF
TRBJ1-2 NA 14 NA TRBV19 TGTGCCAGTAGTATAGGCGGGGCGCGGTATGGCTACACCTTC CASSIGGARYGYTF
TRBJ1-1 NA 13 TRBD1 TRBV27 TGTGCCAGCAGTGCCTACAGGGGGCGGGAAGCTTTCTTT CASSAYRGREAFF
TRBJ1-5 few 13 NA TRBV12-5 TGTGCTAGTGGTCCGCAGGTTGTACGGCCCCAGCATTTT CASGPQVVRPQHF
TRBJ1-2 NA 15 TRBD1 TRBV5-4 TGTGCCAGCAGCCCGGAAGGACAGGGAAACTATGGCTACACCTTC CASSPEGQGNYGYTF
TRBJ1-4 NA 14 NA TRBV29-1 TGCAGCGCCGGGGGGACGTCGGCTAATGAAAAACTGTTTTTT CSAGGTSANEKLFF
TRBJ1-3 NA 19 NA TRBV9 TGTGCCAGCAGCGCCACGCAGGGACAACCACAAAGAACTGGAAACACCATATATTTT CASSATQGQPQRTGNTIYF
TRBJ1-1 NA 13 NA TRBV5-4 TGTGCCAGCAGCCCTGACGGACACCTTGAAGCTTTCTTT CASSPDGHLEAFF
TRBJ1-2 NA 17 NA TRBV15 TGTGCCACCAGCAAAAACTCAGCGACAGCCGCCTCCTATGGCTACACCTTC CATSKNSATAASYGYTF
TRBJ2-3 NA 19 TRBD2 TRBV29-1 TGCAGCGTGATTAAACTAGCGGGGGGGCCTATCGATGGCACAGATACGCAGTATTTT CSVIKLAGGPIDGTDTQYF
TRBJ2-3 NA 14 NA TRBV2 TGTGCCAGCAGTGAAGCGCTCCGGGTCAATACGCAGTATTTT CASSEALRVNTQYF
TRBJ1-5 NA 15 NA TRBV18 TGTGCCAGCTCACCTACTATTTCGCAAAATCAGCCCCAGCATTTT CASSPTISQNQPQHF
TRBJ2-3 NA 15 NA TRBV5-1 TGCGCCAGCAGCTTAGGGCCAGGGCGAGCAGATACGCAGTATTTT CASSLGPGRADTQYF
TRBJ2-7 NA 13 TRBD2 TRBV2 TGTGCCAGAGGCGGGGGTAACTCCTACGAGCAGTACTTC CARGGGNSYEQYF
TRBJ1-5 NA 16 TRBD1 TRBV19 TGTGCCAGTGATTACCTGGACAGGGTGCGGAGTCAGCCCCAGCATTTT CASDYLDRVRSQPQHF
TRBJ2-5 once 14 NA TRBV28 TGTGCCAGCAGCCCCCCGGCTAGGCGGGAGACCCAGTACTTC CASSPPARRETQYF
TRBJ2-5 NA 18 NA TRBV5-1 TGCGCCAGCAGCCCGGCTTGGGGCATAGGGGCCGAACAAGAGACCCAGTACTTC CASSPAWGIGAEQETQYF
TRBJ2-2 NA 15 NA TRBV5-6 TGTGCCAGCAACGTTGGGCAGGGGCACGACGGGGAGCTGTTTTTT CASNVGQGHDGELFF
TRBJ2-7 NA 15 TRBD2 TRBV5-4 TGTGCCAGCAGCTCCCGGACTAGCGGTATCCGGGAGCAGTACTTC CASSSRTSGIREQYF
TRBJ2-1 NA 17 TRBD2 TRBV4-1 TGCGCCAGCAGCCAAGAGTCAGTAAGCGGGAGTATTAATGAGCAGTTCTTC CASSQESVSGSINEQFF
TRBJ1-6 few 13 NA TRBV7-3 TGTGCCAGCAGCTTATCCCGGAATTCACCCCTCCACTTT CASSLSRNSPLHF
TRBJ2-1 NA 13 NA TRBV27 TGTGCCAGCAGTTTGAGTCGCTACAATGAGCAGTTCTTC CASSLSRYNEQFF
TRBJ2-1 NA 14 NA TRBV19 TGTGCCAGTAGTTCTCCGAGATCTTACAATGAGCAGTTCTTC CASSSPRSYNEQFF
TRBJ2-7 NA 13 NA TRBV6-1 TGTGCCAGCAGTGAAGGTACAGTCTACGAGCAGTACTTC CASSEGTVYEQYF
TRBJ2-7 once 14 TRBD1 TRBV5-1 TGCGCCAGCAGCTTGGCCGGGACAGACTACGAGCAGTACTTC CASSLAGTDYEQYF
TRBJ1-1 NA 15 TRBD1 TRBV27 TGTGCCAGCAAGGACAGGAGGACCTCGGGGACTGAAGCTTTCTTT CASKDRRTSGTEAFF
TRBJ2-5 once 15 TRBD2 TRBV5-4 TGTGCCAGCAGCTTGGCCGCGGGGGACCAAGAGACCCAGTACTTC CASSLAAGDQETQYF
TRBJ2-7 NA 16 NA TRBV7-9 TGTGCCAGCAGCTTTTTGACAGGCTCGATATCCTACGAGCAGTACTTC CASSFLTGSISYEQYF
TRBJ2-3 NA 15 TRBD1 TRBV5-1 TGCGCCAGCAGCTTCCTGGGACAGGCGACAGATACGCAGTATTTT CASSFLGQATDTQYF
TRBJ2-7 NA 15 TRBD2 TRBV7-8 TGTGCCAGCAGCTTACCGCCGGGGACTAACTACGAGCAGTACTTC CASSLPPGTNYEQYF
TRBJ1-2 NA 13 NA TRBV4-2 TGTGCCAGCAGCCAAGGACTGGACAGTGGCTACACCTTC CASSQGLDSGYTF
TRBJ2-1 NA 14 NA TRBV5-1 TGCGCCAGCCGATTGGGCGAAAACTACAATGAGCAGTTCTTC CASRLGENYNEQFF
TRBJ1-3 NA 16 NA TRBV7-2 TGTGCCAGCAGCTTTAGGGGACTGAGCTCTGGAAACACCATATATTTT CASSFRGLSSGNTIYF
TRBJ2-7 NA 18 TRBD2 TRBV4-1 TGCGCCAGCAGCCAATTCGGGACTAGCGGGACGGGGAGGTACGAGCAGTACTTC CASSQFGTSGTGRYEQYF
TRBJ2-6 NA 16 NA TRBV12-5 TGTGCTAGTGGTTTGGGCAGGGGATCAGGGGCCAACGTCCTGACTTTC CASGLGRGSGANVLTF
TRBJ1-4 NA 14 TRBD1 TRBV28 TGTGCCAGCAGCCCGACAGGGCCTAATGAAAAACTGTTTTTT CASSPTGPNEKLFF